The 5 T cell receptor beta chains reported below all come from one sample, sequenced in a study of cytomegalovirus exposure and HLA in healthy donors. PCR amplification relied on 60 Vbeta primers (plus 13 Jbeta primers). Method: immunoSEQ multiplex PCR; TCRdb's copy keeps in-frame clones and lacks some. The sample lists under 100,000 clones; around 78% were seen once. Sequencing was performed on PBMCs. These receptors came from a man aged 18 to 35 in good health and CMV-seropositive.

The chain couples TRBV28 to TRBJ2-4, with 9 bases identical to TRBD1. J was trimmed by 8 bases and V by 1 base; bases with no gene match: 15. This CDR3 has 18 residues. Germline lookup yields CDR1 MDHEN and CDR2 SYDVKM. The CDR3 sequence: CASSLSGTGSRAGDIQYF. The CDR3 coding sequence is TGTGCCAGCAGTTTATCCGGGACAGGGTCCCGCGCAGGAGACATTCAGTACTTC.

CDR3 sequence reads: CASSDWQSNQPQHF. The CDR3 DNA reads as TGTGCCAGCAGCGATTGGCAGAGCAATCAGCCCCAGCATTTT. V and J are TRBV9 and TRBJ1-5; no clear D. The ends were cut back, 3 bases at V and 1 base at J, with 8 bases in the middle. The CDR3 runs 14 residues. Germline assignment: CDR1 SGDLS and CDR2 YYNGEE.

This chain joins TRBV27 and TRBJ1-2, with D tentatively TRBD1 (6 bases). Deletions cut 7 bases from V and 5 bases from J, with 20 bases between. CDR3 size: 15 residues. Germline values: CDR1 MNHEY, CDR2 SMNVEV (reference sequence). The CDR3 sequence is CASIGMGRGSYGYTF. The CDR3 DNA sequence: TGTGCCAGCATCGGGATGGGCAGGGGAAGTTATGGCTACACCTTC.

The chain links TRBV4-1 to TRBJ2-1; D perhaps matches TRBD1 (6 bases). The germline gives CDR1 MGHRA, CDR2 YSYEKL. CDR3 length: 16 amino acids. With 2 bases removed from V and 7 bases from J, the gap between germline ends came to 18 bases. CDR3 nucleotide sequence: TGCGCCAGCAGCCAAAGAGGGCAGGGGCTTTTGAATGAGCAGTTCTTC. It is translated as CASSQRGQGLLNEQFF.

The chain employs TRBV6-1 and TRBJ1-2; D perhaps matches TRBD1 (6 bases). This CDR3 is 12 amino acids long. Germline V gives CDR1 MNHNS, CDR2 SASEGT. V was shortened by 4 bases and J by 8 bases, with 11 bases between the two germline ends. CDR3 in DNA: TGTGCCAGCAGTGGCGCCAGGGGCGGCTACACCTTC. This translates into CASSGARGGYTF.